This is a list of T cell receptor beta chains from one sample in a study of a mutant IDH1 vaccine in newly diagnosed glioma. TCRdb's table, derived via immunoSEQ multiplex PCR, lists solely in-frame clones and lacks some. The table lists roughly 50,000 clones, roughly 73% of them singletons. What these receptors recognize is not known. The sample in question was PBMCs, obtained from a glioma patient whose treatment included an IDH1 peptide vaccine. The origin of the receptors is a woman in her thirties or forties with glioma. CDR3s include the opening cysteine and the closing phenylalanine or tryptophan. The order of the fields is J gene, V gene, clone size, D gene, CDR3 DNA, CDR3 protein. The D gene is left open where the match is weak. For some rows the clone size is stated as once, few or many, or as a class when expanded; others skip it.

J gene: TRBJ1-2; V gene: TRBV5-4; clone size: -; D gene: TRBD1; CDR3 DNA: TGTGCCAGCAGCTTGGCCCCGGGACAGGGGGCCTATCTTACTAACTATGGCTACACCTTC; CDR3 protein: CASSLAPGQGAYLTNYGYTF
J gene: TRBJ2-3; V gene: TRBV18; clone size: -; D gene: TRBD2; CDR3 DNA: TGTGCCAGCTCACCTAAGGGACTAGCGGGGGCTGATACGCAGTATTTT; CDR3 protein: CASSPKGLAGADTQYF
J gene: TRBJ2-3; V gene: TRBV13; clone size: few; D gene: -; CDR3 DNA: TGTGCCAGCAGCTTAGGCGCGTTTACAGATACGCAGTATTTT; CDR3 protein: CASSLGAFTDTQYF
J gene: TRBJ2-6; V gene: TRBV2; clone size: -; D gene: TRBD1; CDR3 DNA: TGTGCCAGCGGGGGCGTGGGGACAGGAACCAACGTCCTGACTTTC; CDR3 protein: CASGGVGTGTNVLTF
J gene: TRBJ2-1; V gene: TRBV7-6; clone size: -; D gene: -; CDR3 DNA: TGTGCCAGCAGCTTAGCCTACCACAATGAGCAGTTCTTC; CDR3 protein: CASSLAYHNEQFF
J gene: TRBJ1-4; V gene: TRBV15; clone size: -; D gene: -; CDR3 DNA: TGTGCCACCAAGGACAGCTCAACTAATGAAAAACTGTTTTTT; CDR3 protein: CATKDSSTNEKLFF
J gene: TRBJ1-6; V gene: TRBV27; clone size: few; D gene: -; CDR3 DNA: TGTGCCAGCAGTTTACCAGGGGATTCACCCCTCCACTTT; CDR3 protein: CASSLPGDSPLHF
J gene: TRBJ1-5; V gene: TRBV27; clone size: -; D gene: -; CDR3 DNA: TGTGCCAGCAGTTGGGGCCCCGGTCAGCCCCAGCATTTT; CDR3 protein: CASSWGPGQPQHF
J gene: TRBJ1-1; V gene: TRBV6-5; clone size: -; D gene: -; CDR3 DNA: TGTGCCAGCAGTTACTCGAAGGTCTTGAGCACTGAAGCTTTCTTT; CDR3 protein: CASSYSKVLSTEAFF
J gene: TRBJ1-5; V gene: TRBV5-1; clone size: -; D gene: -; CDR3 DNA: TGCGCCAGCAGCTCAGGAGAGATAGACAATCAGCCCCAGCATTTT; CDR3 protein: CASSSGEIDNQPQHF
J gene: TRBJ1-2; V gene: TRBV30; clone size: once; D gene: -; CDR3 DNA: TGTGCCTGGAAGGAAGCTAACTATGGCTACACCTTC; CDR3 protein: CAWKEANYGYTF
J gene: TRBJ1-1; V gene: TRBV6-5; clone size: -; D gene: -; CDR3 DNA: TGTGCCAGCTTCCTCGGAACGGGGGGGTTGGCTTTCTTT; CDR3 protein: CASFLGTGGLAFF
J gene: TRBJ2-7; V gene: TRBV7-8; clone size: -; D gene: -; CDR3 DNA: TGTGCCAGCAGCCCAGGGTTGGTTCGGGCGGACTACGAGCAGTACTTC; CDR3 protein: CASSPGLVRADYEQYF
J gene: TRBJ1-1; V gene: TRBV5-1; clone size: -; D gene: -; CDR3 DNA: TGCGCCAGCAGCCCGGACTTGACAGCTGAAGCTTTCTTT; CDR3 protein: CASSPDLTAEAFF
J gene: TRBJ2-1; V gene: TRBV4-3; clone size: -; D gene: TRBD2; CDR3 DNA: TGCGCCAGCAGCCTGGGACTAGCGGGGAACGGTGAGCAGTTCTTC; CDR3 protein: CASSLGLAGNGEQFF
J gene: TRBJ2-7; V gene: TRBV6-6; clone size: -; D gene: TRBD2; CDR3 DNA: TGTGCCAGTCTACCTAGCGGGGGGGCCTCCTACGAGCAGTACTTC; CDR3 protein: CASLPSGGASYEQYF
J gene: TRBJ2-7; V gene: TRBV19; clone size: -; D gene: TRBD2; CDR3 DNA: TGTGCCAGTACCCGACTAGCGGGGGATCGCGAGCAGTACTTC; CDR3 protein: CASTRLAGDREQYF
J gene: TRBJ1-2; V gene: TRBV5-4; clone size: -; D gene: -; CDR3 DNA: TGTGCCAGCAGCTTGCATGGACAGTTCCTCTACACCTTC; CDR3 protein: CASSLHGQFLYTF
J gene: TRBJ2-7; V gene: TRBV2; clone size: few; D gene: -; CDR3 DNA: TGTGCCAGCAGGAGGGGTTCCAACTCCTACGAGCAGTACTTC; CDR3 protein: CASRRGSNSYEQYF
J gene: TRBJ2-1; V gene: TRBV6-5; clone size: -; D gene: -; CDR3 DNA: TGTGCCAGCCGCCGGGACAACGGGGCCTACAATGAGCAGTTCTTC; CDR3 protein: CASRRDNGAYNEQFF
J gene: TRBJ2-5; V gene: TRBV5-1; clone size: -; D gene: -; CDR3 DNA: TGCGCCAGCAGCTTGGCAGGGACACTCCAAGAGACCCAGTACTTC; CDR3 protein: CASSLAGTLQETQYF
J gene: TRBJ2-5; V gene: TRBV2; clone size: -; D gene: -; CDR3 DNA: TGTGCCAGTTCAAGCGGGCATCAAGAGACCCAGTACTTC; CDR3 protein: CASSSGHQETQYF
J gene: TRBJ1-6; V gene: TRBV18; clone size: -; D gene: TRBD1; CDR3 DNA: TGTGCCAGCTCACCTCGAGGGGGCTCTGATTCACCCCTCCACTTT; CDR3 protein: CASSPRGGSDSPLHF
J gene: TRBJ1-2; V gene: TRBV25-1; clone size: -; D gene: -; CDR3 DNA: TGTGCCAGCAGTCCTGCAGGGGACTATGGCTACACCTTC; CDR3 protein: CASSPAGDYGYTF
J gene: TRBJ1-1; V gene: TRBV2; clone size: -; D gene: -; CDR3 DNA: TGTGCCAGCAGTGAAAAGGGACGTATGAACACTGAAGCTTTCTTT; CDR3 protein: CASSEKGRMNTEAFF
J gene: TRBJ1-2; V gene: TRBV6-5; clone size: -; D gene: -; CDR3 DNA: TGTGCCAGCAGTCCTTCCTACGAGAGTGGCTACACCTTC; CDR3 protein: CASSPSYESGYTF
J gene: TRBJ2-5; V gene: TRBV2; clone size: -; D gene: TRBD2; CDR3 DNA: TGTGCCAGCCTCCCGGGGGGGTACGAGACCCAGTACTTC; CDR3 protein: CASLPGGYETQYF
J gene: TRBJ2-5; V gene: TRBV7-6; clone size: -; D gene: -; CDR3 DNA: TGTGCCAGCAGCTTAATAGCGGCCATTCAAGAGACCCAGTACTTC; CDR3 protein: CASSLIAAIQETQYF
J gene: TRBJ1-4; V gene: TRBV6-6; clone size: -; D gene: -; CDR3 DNA: TGTGCCAGCAGTTACTCCACGGCAACTAATGAAAAACTGTTTTTT; CDR3 protein: CASSYSTATNEKLFF
J gene: TRBJ2-5; V gene: TRBV5-1; clone size: -; D gene: -; CDR3 DNA: TGCGCCAGCAGCTACACGGGACCCACTCAAGAGACCCAGTACTTC; CDR3 protein: CASSYTGPTQETQYF
J gene: TRBJ1-1; V gene: TRBV2; clone size: few; D gene: -; CDR3 DNA: TGTGCCAGCACCTCTCAAGTTCGGAACACTGAAGCTTTCTTT; CDR3 protein: CASTSQVRNTEAFF
J gene: TRBJ1-2; V gene: TRBV28; clone size: -; D gene: -; CDR3 DNA: TGTGCCAGCAGTTTTACAGGGATGGGTGGCTACACCTTC; CDR3 protein: CASSFTGMGGYTF
J gene: TRBJ2-3; V gene: TRBV30; clone size: -; D gene: -; CDR3 DNA: TGTGCCTGGAGTGCCGGACTGACAGATACGCAGTATTTT; CDR3 protein: CAWSAGLTDTQYF
J gene: TRBJ1-1; V gene: TRBV6-5; clone size: few; D gene: -; CDR3 DNA: TGTGCCAGCAGTTATGCGGAGGGGACTGAAGCTTTCTTT; CDR3 protein: CASSYAEGTEAFF
J gene: TRBJ2-7; V gene: TRBV30; clone size: -; D gene: TRBD1; CDR3 DNA: TGTGCCTGGAGTCCCCGCGGACAGGGGGGCCACGAGCAGTACTTC; CDR3 protein: CAWSPRGQGGHEQYF
J gene: TRBJ2-2; V gene: TRBV29-1; clone size: -; D gene: TRBD2; CDR3 DNA: TGCAGCGCCCGGGGGGGGCCCGGGGGGGCCTTGTCCATCCCCGGGGAGCTGTTTTTT; CDR3 protein: CSARGGPGGALSIPGELFF
J gene: TRBJ1-2; V gene: TRBV5-1; clone size: -; D gene: -; CDR3 DNA: TGCGCCAGCAGCTTGGAGGGGACCGGCGGCTACACCTTC; CDR3 protein: CASSLEGTGGYTF
J gene: TRBJ1-1; V gene: TRBV6-6; clone size: -; D gene: -; CDR3 DNA: TGTGCCAGCATTAGGACGGACGGGGGGACTGAAGCTTTCTTT; CDR3 protein: CASIRTDGGTEAFF
J gene: TRBJ1-2; V gene: TRBV7-9; clone size: once; D gene: -; CDR3 DNA: TGTGCCAGCACTTCTACTGACCTTCTCTATGGCTACACCTTC; CDR3 protein: CASTSTDLLYGYTF
J gene: TRBJ1-5; V gene: TRBV18; clone size: -; D gene: TRBD1; CDR3 DNA: TGTGCCAGCTCACCCGTCCACAGGACAGGGTTCCATCAGCCCCAGCATTTT; CDR3 protein: CASSPVHRTGFHQPQHF
J gene: TRBJ1-4; V gene: TRBV10-1; clone size: -; D gene: TRBD1; CDR3 DNA: TGCGCCAGCAGTGAGTCGCGGAACCCCGGGACAGGGATTCGAGAAAAACTGTTTTTT; CDR3 protein: CASSESRNPGTGIREKLFF
J gene: TRBJ2-7; V gene: TRBV18; clone size: -; D gene: -; CDR3 DNA: TGTGCCAGCTCACCACCATCCCCCTACGAGCAGTACTTC; CDR3 protein: CASSPPSPYEQYF
J gene: TRBJ1-1; V gene: TRBV18; clone size: -; D gene: TRBD1; CDR3 DNA: TGTGCCAGCTCACCCGAGGACAGGGCGAGGAACACTGAAGCTTTCTTT; CDR3 protein: CASSPEDRARNTEAFF
J gene: TRBJ1-4; V gene: TRBV20-1; clone size: few; D gene: TRBD1; CDR3 DNA: TGCAGTGCTCCCACAGGGGAAAGACTGTTTTTT; CDR3 protein: CSAPTGERLFF
J gene: TRBJ1-6; V gene: TRBV28; clone size: few; D gene: -; CDR3 DNA: TGTGCCAGCAGTTCAAAGGGGGTTTGGGGGAATTCACCCCTCCACTTT; CDR3 protein: CASSSKGVWGNSPLHF
J gene: TRBJ1-5; V gene: TRBV5-8; clone size: -; D gene: TRBD1; CDR3 DNA: TGTGCCAGCAGCTTGTCCGGGACAGGGCACCAGCCCCAGCATTTT; CDR3 protein: CASSLSGTGHQPQHF
J gene: TRBJ1-1; V gene: TRBV6-6; clone size: once; D gene: TRBD1; CDR3 DNA: TGTGCCAGCAGTCCTAAGGGGGCGAACACTGAAGCTTTCTTT; CDR3 protein: CASSPKGANTEAFF
J gene: TRBJ2-7; V gene: TRBV30; clone size: -; D gene: -; CDR3 DNA: TGTGCCTGGAGTGTACAAGGTACTTTAACTTTC; CDR3 protein: CAWSVQGTLTF